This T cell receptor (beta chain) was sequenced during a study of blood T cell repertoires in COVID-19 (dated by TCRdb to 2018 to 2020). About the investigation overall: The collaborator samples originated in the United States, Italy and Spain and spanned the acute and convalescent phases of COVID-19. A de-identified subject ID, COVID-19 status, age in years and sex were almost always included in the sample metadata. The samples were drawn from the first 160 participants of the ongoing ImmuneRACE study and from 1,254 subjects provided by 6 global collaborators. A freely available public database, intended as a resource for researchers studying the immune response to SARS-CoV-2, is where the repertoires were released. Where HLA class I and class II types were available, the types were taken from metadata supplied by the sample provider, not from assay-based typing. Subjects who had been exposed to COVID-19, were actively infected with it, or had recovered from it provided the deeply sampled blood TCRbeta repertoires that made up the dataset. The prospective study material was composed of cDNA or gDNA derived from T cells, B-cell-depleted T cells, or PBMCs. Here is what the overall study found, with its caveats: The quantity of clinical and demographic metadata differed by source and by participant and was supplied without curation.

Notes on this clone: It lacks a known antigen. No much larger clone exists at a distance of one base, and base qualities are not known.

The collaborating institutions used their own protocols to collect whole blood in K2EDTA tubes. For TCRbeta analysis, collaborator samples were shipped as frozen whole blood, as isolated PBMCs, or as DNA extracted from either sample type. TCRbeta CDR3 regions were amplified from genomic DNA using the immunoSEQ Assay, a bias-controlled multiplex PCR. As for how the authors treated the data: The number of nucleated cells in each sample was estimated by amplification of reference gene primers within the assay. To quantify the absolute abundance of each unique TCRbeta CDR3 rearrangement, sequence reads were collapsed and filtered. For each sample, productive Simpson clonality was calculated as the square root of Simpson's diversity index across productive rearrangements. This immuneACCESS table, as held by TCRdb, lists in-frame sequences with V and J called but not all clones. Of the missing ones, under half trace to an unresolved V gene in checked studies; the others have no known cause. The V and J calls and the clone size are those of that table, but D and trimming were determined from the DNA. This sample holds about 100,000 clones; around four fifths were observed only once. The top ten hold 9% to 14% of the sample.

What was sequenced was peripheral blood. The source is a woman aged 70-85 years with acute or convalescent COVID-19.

In nucleotides, the sequence is TGTGCCATCAGTGTGGACAGGAGCGGTTCACCCCTCCACTTT. This yields the protein CAISVDRSGSPLHF. The rearranged segments are TRBV10-3 and TRBJ1-6, with 7 middle bases fitting TRBD1. CDR1 ENHRY and CDR2 SYGVKD were looked up in the germline V gene. V and J are trimmed by 4 bases and 9 bases, and the gene matches miss 6 bases of the junction. The CDR3 has 14 amino acids, counting the end cysteine and phenylalanine. Of all the DNA, just the CDR3 is kept, 42 bases in frame from base 1.